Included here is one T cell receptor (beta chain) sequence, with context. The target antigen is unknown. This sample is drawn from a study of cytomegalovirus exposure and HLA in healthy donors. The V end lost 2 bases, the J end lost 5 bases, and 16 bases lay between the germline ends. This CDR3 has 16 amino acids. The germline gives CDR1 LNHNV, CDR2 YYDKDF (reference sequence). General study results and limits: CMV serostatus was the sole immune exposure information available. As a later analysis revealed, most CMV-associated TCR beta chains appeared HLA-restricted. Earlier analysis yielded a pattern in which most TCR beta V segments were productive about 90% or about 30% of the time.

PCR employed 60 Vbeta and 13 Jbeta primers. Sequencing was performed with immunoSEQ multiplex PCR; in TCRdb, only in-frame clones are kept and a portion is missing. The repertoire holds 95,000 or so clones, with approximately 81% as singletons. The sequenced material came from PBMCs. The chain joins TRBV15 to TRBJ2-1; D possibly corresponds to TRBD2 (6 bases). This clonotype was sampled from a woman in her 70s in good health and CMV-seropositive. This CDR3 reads CATSRQPGEIDNEQFF. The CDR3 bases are TGTGCCACCAGCAGACAACCGGGAGAGATCGACAATGAGCAGTTCTTC.